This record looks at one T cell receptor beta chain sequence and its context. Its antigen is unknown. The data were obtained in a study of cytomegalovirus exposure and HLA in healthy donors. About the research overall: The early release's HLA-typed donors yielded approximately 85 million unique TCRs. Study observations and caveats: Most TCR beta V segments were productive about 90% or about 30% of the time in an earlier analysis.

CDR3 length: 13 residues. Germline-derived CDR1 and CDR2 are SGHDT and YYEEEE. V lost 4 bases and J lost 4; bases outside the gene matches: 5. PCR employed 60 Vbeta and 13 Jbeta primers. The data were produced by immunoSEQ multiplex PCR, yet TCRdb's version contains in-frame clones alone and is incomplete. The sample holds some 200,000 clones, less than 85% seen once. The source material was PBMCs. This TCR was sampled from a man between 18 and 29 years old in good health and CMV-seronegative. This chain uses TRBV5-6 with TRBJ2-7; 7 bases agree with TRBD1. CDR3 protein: CASSPGQTYEQYF. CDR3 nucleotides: TGTGCCAGCAGCCCGGGACAGACTTACGAGCAGTACTTC.